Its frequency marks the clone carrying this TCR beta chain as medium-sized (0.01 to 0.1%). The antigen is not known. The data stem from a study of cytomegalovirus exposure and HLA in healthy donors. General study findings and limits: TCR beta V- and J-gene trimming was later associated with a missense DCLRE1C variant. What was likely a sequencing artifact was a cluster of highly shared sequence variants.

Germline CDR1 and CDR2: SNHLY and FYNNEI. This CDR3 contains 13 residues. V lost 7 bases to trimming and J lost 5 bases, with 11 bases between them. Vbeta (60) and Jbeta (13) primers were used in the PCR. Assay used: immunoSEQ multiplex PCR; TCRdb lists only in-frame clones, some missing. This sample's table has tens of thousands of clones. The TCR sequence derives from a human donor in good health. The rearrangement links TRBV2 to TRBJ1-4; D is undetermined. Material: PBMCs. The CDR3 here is CASTHPRNEKLFF. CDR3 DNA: TGTGCCAGCACCCACCCCAGGAATGAAAAACTGTTTTTT.